This T cell receptor beta chain originates from a study of cytomegalovirus exposure and HLA in healthy donors. The CDR3 extends over 13 amino acids. Deletions cut 0 bases from V and 7 bases from J, with 11 bases between. Germline V gene lookup returns CDR1 SGHRS and CDR2 YFSETQ. This clone appeared a single time. The PCR made use of 60 Vbeta and 13 Jbeta primers. Authors' methods: The authors later counted approximately 80 million unique TCR beta chains, roughly 10 million of them shared. The table came from immunoSEQ multiplex PCR; TCRdb's copy has only in-frame clones and leaves some out. The DNA gave D and trimming, while V, J and clone size come from that table. The sample has 150,000 to 200,000 clones, 70% to 90% seen once; the top ten hold roughly 9.3%.

This sequence originates from a young man in good health and CMV-seropositive. The chain recombines TRBV5-1 with TRBJ2-7; possible D gene TRBD2, 5 bases. The specimen sequenced was PBMCs. The CDR3 is CASSLGVTGEQYF. The CDR3 DNA reads TGCGCCAGCAGCTTGGGTGTAACGGGGGAGCAGTACTTC. The entire variable domain, with the rest obtained from reference TRBV5-1 and TRBJ2-7, is as follows: KAGVTQTPRYLIKTRGQQVTLSCSPISGHRSVSWYQQTPGQGLQFLFEYFSETQRNKGNFPGRFSGRQFSNSRSEMNVSTLELGDSALYLCASSLGVTGEQYFGPGTRLTVT.